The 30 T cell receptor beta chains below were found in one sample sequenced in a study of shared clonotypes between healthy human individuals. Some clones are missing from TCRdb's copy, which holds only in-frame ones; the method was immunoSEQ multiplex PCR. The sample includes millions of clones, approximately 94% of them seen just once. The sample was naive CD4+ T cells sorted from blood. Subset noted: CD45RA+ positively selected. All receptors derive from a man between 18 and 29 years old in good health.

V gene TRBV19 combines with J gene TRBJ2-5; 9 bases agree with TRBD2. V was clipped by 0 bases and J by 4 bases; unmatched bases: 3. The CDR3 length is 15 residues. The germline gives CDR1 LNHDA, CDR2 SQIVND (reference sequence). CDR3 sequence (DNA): TGTGCCAGTAGTATAGAGGGACTAGCTCCAGAGACCCAGTACTTC. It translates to CASSIEGLAPETQYF.

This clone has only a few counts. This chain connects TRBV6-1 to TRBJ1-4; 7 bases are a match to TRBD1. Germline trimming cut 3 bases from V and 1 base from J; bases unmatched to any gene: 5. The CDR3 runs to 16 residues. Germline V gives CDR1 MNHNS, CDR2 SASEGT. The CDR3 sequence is CASSDGTGVTNEKLFF. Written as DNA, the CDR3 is TGTGCCAGCAGTGACGGAACAGGGGTAACTAATGAAAAACTGTTTTTT.

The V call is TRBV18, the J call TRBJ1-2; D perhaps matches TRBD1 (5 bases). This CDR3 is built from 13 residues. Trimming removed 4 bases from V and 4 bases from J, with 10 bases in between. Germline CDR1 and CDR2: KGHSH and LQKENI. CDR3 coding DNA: TGTGCCAGCTCACAGGGGCCTAGCTATGGCTACACCTTC. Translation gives CASSQGPSYGYTF.

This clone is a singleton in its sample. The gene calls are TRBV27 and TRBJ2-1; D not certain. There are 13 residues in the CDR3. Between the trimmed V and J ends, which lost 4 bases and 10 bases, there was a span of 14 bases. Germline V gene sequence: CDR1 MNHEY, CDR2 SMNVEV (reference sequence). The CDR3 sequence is CASSSPLLIEQFF. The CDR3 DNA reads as TGTGCCAGCAGTTCCCCCCTTTTGATAGAGCAGTTCTTC.

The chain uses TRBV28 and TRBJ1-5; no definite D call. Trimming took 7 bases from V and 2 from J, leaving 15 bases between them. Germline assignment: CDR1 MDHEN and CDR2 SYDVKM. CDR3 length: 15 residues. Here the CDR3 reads CASTEGGRGNQPQHF. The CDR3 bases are TGTGCCAGCACCGAGGGAGGGAGAGGCAATCAGCCCCAGCATTTT.

CDR3 DNA sequence: TGTGCCAGCTCACCGCCGGGACAGCGAGTCTATGGCTACACCTTC. This encodes CASSPPGQRVYGYTF. V is TRBV18 and J is TRBJ1-2; 7 bases map to TRBD1. Trimming cost V 3 bases and J 4 bases; bases outside gene matches: 8. Germline V gene sequence: CDR1 KGHSH, CDR2 LQKENI. CDR3 size: 15 residues.

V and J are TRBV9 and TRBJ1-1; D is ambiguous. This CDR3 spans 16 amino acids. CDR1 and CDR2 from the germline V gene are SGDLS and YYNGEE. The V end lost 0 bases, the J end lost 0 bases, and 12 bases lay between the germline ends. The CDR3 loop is CASSVGGILMNTEAFF. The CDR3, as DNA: TGTGCCAGCAGCGTAGGCGGAATCCTCATGAACACTGAAGCTTTCTTT.

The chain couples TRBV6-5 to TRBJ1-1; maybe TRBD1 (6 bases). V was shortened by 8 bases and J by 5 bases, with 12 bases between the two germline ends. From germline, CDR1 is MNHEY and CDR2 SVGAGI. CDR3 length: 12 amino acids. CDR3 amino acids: CASSKGGTEAFF. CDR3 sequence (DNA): TGTGCCAGCTCTAAAGGGGGTACTGAAGCTTTCTTT.

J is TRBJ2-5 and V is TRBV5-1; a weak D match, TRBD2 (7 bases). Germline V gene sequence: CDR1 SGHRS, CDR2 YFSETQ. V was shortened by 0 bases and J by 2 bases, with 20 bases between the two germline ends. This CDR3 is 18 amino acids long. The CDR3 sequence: CASSLGGPLAWRQETQYF. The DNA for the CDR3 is TGCGCCAGCAGCTTGGGGGGGCCACTAGCGTGGCGGCAAGAGACCCAGTACTTC.

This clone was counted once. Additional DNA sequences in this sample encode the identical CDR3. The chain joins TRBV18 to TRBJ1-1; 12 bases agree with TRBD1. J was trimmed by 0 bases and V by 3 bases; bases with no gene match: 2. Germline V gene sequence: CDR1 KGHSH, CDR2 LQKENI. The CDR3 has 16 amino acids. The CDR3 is CASSPGQGALNTEAFF. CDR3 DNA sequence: TGTGCCAGCTCACCGGGACAGGGGGCTTTGAACACTGAAGCTTTCTTT.

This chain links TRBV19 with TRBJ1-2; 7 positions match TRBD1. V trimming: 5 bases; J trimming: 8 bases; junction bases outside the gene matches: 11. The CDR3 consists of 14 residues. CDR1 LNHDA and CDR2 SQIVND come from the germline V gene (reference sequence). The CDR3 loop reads CASSAQGILYGYTF. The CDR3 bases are TGTGCCAGTAGTGCACAGGGGATCCTTTACGGCTACACCTTC.

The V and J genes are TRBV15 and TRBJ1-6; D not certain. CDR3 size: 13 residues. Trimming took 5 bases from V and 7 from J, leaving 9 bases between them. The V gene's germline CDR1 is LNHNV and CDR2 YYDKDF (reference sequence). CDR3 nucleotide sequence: TGTGCCACCAGCGAGACTGGAAATTCACCCCTCCACTTT. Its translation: CATSETGNSPLHF.

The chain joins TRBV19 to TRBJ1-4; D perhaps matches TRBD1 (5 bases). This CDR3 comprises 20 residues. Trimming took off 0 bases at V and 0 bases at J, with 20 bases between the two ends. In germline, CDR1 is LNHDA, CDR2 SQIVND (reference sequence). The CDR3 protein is CASSIDRGTAGHATNEKLFF. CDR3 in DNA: TGTGCCAGTAGTATAGATCGCGGGACGGCCGGACATGCAACTAATGAAAAACTGTTTTTT.

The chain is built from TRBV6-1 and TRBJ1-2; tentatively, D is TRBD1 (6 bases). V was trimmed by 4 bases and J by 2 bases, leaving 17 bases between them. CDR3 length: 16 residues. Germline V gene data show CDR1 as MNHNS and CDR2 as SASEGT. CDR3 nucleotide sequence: TGTGCCAGCAGTGCCAACCGAGGGGGGCCAAACTATGGCTACACCTTC. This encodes CASSANRGGPNYGYTF.

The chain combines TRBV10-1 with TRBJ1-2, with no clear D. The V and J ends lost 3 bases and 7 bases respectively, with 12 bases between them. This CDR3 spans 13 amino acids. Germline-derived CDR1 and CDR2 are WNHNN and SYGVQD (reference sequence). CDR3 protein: CASSDSGQTGYTF. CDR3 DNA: TGCGCCAGCAGTGACAGTGGCCAGACTGGCTACACCTTC.

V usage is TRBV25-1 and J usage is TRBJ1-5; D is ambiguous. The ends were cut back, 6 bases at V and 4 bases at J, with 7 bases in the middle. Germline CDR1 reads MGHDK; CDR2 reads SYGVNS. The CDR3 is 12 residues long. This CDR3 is CASRRDNQPQHF. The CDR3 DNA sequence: TGTGCCAGCAGAAGAGATAATCAGCCCCAGCATTTT.

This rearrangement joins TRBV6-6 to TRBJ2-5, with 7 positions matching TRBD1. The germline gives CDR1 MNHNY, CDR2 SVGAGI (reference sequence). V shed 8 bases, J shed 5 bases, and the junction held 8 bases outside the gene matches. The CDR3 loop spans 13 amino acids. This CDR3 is CASLRGLVETQYF. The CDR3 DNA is TGTGCCAGCTTAAGGGGGCTCGTGGAGACCCAGTACTTC.

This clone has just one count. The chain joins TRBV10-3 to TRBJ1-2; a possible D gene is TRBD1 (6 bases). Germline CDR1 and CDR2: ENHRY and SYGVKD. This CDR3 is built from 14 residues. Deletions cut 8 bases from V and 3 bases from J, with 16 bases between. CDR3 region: CAIGGGGAHYGYTF. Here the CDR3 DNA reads TGTGCCATCGGAGGAGGGGGGGCGCACTATGGCTACACCTTC.

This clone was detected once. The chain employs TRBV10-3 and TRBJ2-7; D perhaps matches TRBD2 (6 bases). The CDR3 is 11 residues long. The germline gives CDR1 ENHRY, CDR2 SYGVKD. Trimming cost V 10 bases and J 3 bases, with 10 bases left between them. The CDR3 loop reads CATRDFYEQYF. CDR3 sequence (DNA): TGTGCCACTCGGGACTTCTACGAGCAGTACTTC.

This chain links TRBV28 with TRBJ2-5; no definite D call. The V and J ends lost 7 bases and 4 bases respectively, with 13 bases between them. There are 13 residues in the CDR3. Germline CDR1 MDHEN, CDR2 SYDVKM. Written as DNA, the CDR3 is TGTGCCAGCAAGCTCGGATCGAGAGAGACCCAGTACTTC. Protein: CASKLGSRETQYF.

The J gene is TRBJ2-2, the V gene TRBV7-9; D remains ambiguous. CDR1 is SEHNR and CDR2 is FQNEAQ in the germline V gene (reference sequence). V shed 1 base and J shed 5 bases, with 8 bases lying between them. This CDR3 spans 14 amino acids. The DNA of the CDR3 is TGTGCCAGCAGCTTAGGACCGTGGACCGGGGAGCTGTTTTTT. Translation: CASSLGPWTGELFF. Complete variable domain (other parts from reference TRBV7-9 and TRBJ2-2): DTGVSQNPRHKITKRGQNVTFRCDPISEHNRLYWYRQTLGQGPEFLTYFQNEAQLEKSRLLSDRFSAERPKGSFSTLEIQRTEQGDSAMYLCASSLGPWTGELFFGEGSRLTVL.

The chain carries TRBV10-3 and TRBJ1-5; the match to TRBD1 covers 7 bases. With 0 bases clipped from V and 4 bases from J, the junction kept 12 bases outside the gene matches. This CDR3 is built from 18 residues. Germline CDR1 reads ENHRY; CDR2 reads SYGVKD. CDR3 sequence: CAISESFLDRTSNQPQHF. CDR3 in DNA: TGTGCCATCAGTGAGTCGTTTTTGGACAGGACGAGTAATCAGCCCCAGCATTTT.

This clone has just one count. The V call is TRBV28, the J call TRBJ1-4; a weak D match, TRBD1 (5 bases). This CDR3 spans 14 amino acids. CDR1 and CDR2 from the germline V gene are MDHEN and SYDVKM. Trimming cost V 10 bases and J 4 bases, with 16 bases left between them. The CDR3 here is CATAGAGSNEKLFF. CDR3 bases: TGTGCCACTGCTGGGGCAGGGAGTAATGAAAAACTGTTTTTT.

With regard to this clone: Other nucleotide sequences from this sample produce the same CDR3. CDR3 bases: TGTGCCACCAGCAGGGACAGGTACGAGCAGTACTTC. It yields the protein CATSRDRYEQYF. The rearrangement joins TRBV15 to TRBJ2-7, with TRBD1 identical over 7 bases. The germline gives CDR1 LNHNV, CDR2 YYDKDF (reference sequence). J was trimmed by 4 bases and V by 3 bases; bases with no gene match: 0. This CDR3 contains 12 residues.

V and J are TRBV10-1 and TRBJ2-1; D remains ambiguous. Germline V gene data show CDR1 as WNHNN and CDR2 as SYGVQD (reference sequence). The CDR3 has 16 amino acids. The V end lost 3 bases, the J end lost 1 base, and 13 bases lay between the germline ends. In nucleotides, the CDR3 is TGCGCCAGCAGTGAAAGTAGCCTTGGGTCCTACAATGAGCAGTTCTTC. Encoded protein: CASSESSLGSYNEQFF.

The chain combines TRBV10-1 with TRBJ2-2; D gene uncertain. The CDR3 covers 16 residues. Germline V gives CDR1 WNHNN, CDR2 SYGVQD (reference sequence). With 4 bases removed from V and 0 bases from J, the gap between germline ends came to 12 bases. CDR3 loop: CASSARRIANTGELFF. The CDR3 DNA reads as TGCGCCAGCAGTGCCCGCAGAATAGCGAACACCGGGGAGCTGTTTTTT.

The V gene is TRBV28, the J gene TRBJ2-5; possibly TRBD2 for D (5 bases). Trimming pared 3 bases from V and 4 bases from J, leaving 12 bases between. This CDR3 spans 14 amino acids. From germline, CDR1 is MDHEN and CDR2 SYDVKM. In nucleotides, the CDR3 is TGTGCCAGCAGTTTTGAGGGAAGTCGAGAGACCCAGTACTTC. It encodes CASSFEGSRETQYF.

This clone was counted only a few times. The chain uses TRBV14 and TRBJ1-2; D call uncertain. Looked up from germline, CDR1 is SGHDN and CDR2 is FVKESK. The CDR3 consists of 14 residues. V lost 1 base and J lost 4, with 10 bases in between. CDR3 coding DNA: TGTGCCAGCAGCCAAGGTAGTCAGTTCTATGGCTACACCTTC. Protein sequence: CASSQGSQFYGYTF.

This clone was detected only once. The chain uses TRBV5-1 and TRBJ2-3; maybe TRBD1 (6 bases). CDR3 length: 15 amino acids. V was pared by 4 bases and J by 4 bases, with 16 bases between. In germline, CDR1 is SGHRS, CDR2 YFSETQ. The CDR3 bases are TGCGCCAGCAGCCTACCACAGGGCCTGGCAGATACGCAGTATTTT. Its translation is CASSLPQGLADTQYF. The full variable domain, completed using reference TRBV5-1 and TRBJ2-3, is KAGVTQTPRYLIKTRGQQVTLSCSPISGHRSVSWYQQTPGQGLQFLFEYFSETQRNKGNFPGRFSGRQFSNSRSEMNVSTLELGDSALYLCASSLPQGLADTQYFGPGTRLTVL.

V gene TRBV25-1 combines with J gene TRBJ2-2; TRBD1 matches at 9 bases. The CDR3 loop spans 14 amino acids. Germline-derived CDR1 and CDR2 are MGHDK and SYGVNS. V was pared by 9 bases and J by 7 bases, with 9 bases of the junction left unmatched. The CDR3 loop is CASGDRDSVGELFF. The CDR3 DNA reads TGTGCCAGTGGGGACAGGGATTCCGTCGGGGAGCTGTTTTTT.